The clone carrying this TCR beta chain was seen at least ten times. TCRdb re-analysed the 5' RACE reads in MiXCR, keeping a single row per CDR3 protein. Of tens of thousands of distinct CDR3 sequences listed, about 4.2% are singletons. The data are from a study of T cells of healthy individuals. Germline loops: CDR1 SNHLY, CDR2 FYNNEI. Trimming cost V 8 bases and J 9 bases, with 17 bases left between them. CDR3 size: 14 residues. The chain joins TRBV2 to TRBJ1-6; D is uncertain. This TCR derives from a human donor in good health. The CDR3 coding sequence is TGTGCCAGCCGGCCGGCCATAAGCGGTTCACCCCTCCACTTT. Its translation is CASRPAISGSPLHF.